These T cell receptor beta chains were read from a single sample in a study of shared T cell receptors in the human thymus. Sequencing used immunoSEQ multiplex PCR; TCRdb keeps in-frame clones, though not all of them. Seen here are hundreds of thousands of clones, 87% observed once, and the top ten hold more than 0.009%. These data were likewise used in another study, on human thymus T cells.

The specimen sequenced was thymocytes. These receptors came from a boy under two years old with a congenital heart defect. Each CDR3 is given with its conserved first and last residue. A D gene is named only where the DNA matches it firmly. Clone size is shown for a subset of rows, as once, few, many or a class of expanded clone.

>TRBJ1-1|-|TRBV2|-
CASRGVENTEAFF
TGTGCCAGCCGGGGTGTGGAGAACACTGAAGCTTTCTTT
>TRBJ1-2|-|TRBV5-6|-
CASSLSRALSHLYGYTF
TGTGCCAGCAGCTTGTCCAGGGCGCTATCTCATCTCTATGGCTACACCTTC
>TRBJ2-1|TRBD1|TRBV27|-
CASSTWGDRGWRGEQFF
TGTGCCAGCAGTACCTGGGGGGACAGGGGGTGGCGGGGTGAGCAGTTCTTC
>TRBJ1-2|TRBD1|TRBV19|-
CASSAPGQGNYGYTF
TGTGCCAGTAGTGCTCCGGGACAGGGGAACTATGGCTACACCTTC
>TRBJ2-5|-|TRBV11-2|-
CASSLGPGQETQYF
TGTGCCAGCAGCTTAGGGCCAGGGCAAGAGACCCAGTACTTC
>TRBJ2-7|TRBD1|TRBV28|-
CASTGGNPYEQYF
TGTGCCAGCACAGGGGGCAACCCCTACGAGCAGTACTTC
>TRBJ2-2|-|TRBV27|-
CASRGQGIYTGELFF
TGTGCCAGCAGGGGGCAGGGGATATACACCGGGGAGCTGTTTTTT
>TRBJ1-2|-|TRBV5-4|-
CASSFPPGDRYGYTF
TGTGCCAGCAGCTTTCCCCCAGGGGATCGGTATGGCTACACCTTC
>TRBJ1-4|-|TRBV6-7|-
CASSVVRYEKLFF
TGTGCCAGCAGCGTCGTCAGGTATGAAAAACTGTTTTTT
>TRBJ1-1|TRBD1|TRBV5-4|-
CASSLAPTQGGTEAFF
TGTGCCAGCAGCTTGGCACCTACACAGGGGGGGACTGAAGCTTTCTTT
>TRBJ1-1|-|TRBV5-1|-
CASSLVRGLKNTEAFF
TGCGCCAGCAGCTTAGTAAGGGGTCTGAAGAACACTGAAGCTTTCTTT
>TRBJ1-2|TRBD1|TRBV10-3|-
CAISESTGFYGYTF
TGTGCCATCAGTGAGTCGACAGGGTTCTATGGCTACACCTTC
>TRBJ2-3|TRBD2|TRBV5-1|-
CASSLRTSGRETDTQYF
TGCGCCAGCAGCCTACGGACTAGCGGGAGGGAGACAGATACGCAGTATTTT
>TRBJ2-1|-|TRBV5-6|few
CASSPSAPSRANEQFF
TGTGCCAGCAGCCCTTCCGCCCCGAGCAGGGCCAATGAGCAGTTCTTC
>TRBJ1-1|-|TRBV5-8|once
CASSLAGGDTEAFF
TGTGCCAGCAGCTTGGCGGGGGGGGACACTGAAGCTTTCTTT
>TRBJ1-5|-|TRBV7-9|-
CASSVGKADQPQHF
TGTGCCAGCAGCGTAGGGAAGGCGGATCAGCCCCAGCATTTT
>TRBJ2-7|-|TRBV28|-
CASSTLQPGDSYEQYF
TGTGCCAGCAGTACCCTCCAACCAGGGGACTCCTACGAGCAGTACTTC
>TRBJ1-1|-|TRBV5-4|-
CASSLGDSGSGTEAFF
TGTGCCAGCAGCTTGGGGGACTCAGGGTCAGGGACTGAAGCTTTCTTT
>TRBJ2-3|-|TRBV27|-
CASRLQGGGTQYF
TGTGCCAGCAGACTACAGGGAGGGGGTACGCAGTATTTT
>TRBJ1-4|TRBD1|TRBV4-3|few
CASSQDDGDRRSEKLFF
TGCGCCAGCAGCCAAGATGATGGGGACAGGCGGAGCGAAAAACTGTTTTTT
>TRBJ2-7|TRBD2|TRBV23-1|-
CASSRLAPAYEQYF
TGCGCCAGCAGTCGACTAGCGCCTGCCTACGAGCAGTACTTC
>TRBJ2-2|TRBD1|TRBV7-9|-
CASSYTGDTGELFF
TGTGCCAGCAGTTACACAGGGGACACCGGGGAGCTGTTTTTT
>TRBJ2-1|-|TRBV29-1|-
CSVDTGPHWFF
TGCAGCGTTGATACTGGTCCCCATTGGTTCTTC
>TRBJ2-3|TRBD1|TRBV7-2|-
CASSLEGTGIPDTQYF
TGTGCCAGCAGCTTAGAGGGGACAGGGATCCCAGATACGCAGTATTTT
>TRBJ1-1|-|TRBV28|once
CASSFPAGQSVTEAFF
TGTGCCAGCAGTTTCCCCGCCGGACAGAGTGTCACTGAAGCTTTCTTT
>TRBJ2-5|-|TRBV14|-
CASSAVGLGPETQYF
TGTGCCAGCAGCGCCGTCGGACTGGGCCCAGAGACCCAGTACTTC
>TRBJ2-1|TRBD2|TRBV25-1|-
CASSEWTSGLYNEQFF
TGTGCCAGCAGTGAATGGACTAGCGGGTTATACAATGAGCAGTTCTTC
>TRBJ2-4|-|TRBV28|-
CASGFTPPHRVTPRTAKNIQYF
TGTGCCAGCGGCTTTACCCCCCCGCATCGTGTTACCCCTAGAACGGCCAAAAACATTCAGTACTTC
>TRBJ1-6|TRBD1|TRBV4-1|-
CASSRTPGQGAGNSPLHF
TGCGCCAGCAGCCGAACCCCGGGACAGGGGGCGGGTAATTCACCCCTCCACTTT
>TRBJ1-5|TRBD1|TRBV5-6|once
CASSLGRGQKVGNQPQHF
TGTGCCAGCAGCTTGGGCAGGGGGCAGAAGGTTGGCAATCAGCCCCAGCATTTT
>TRBJ2-2|-|TRBV15|once
CATSPRQVGTGELFF
TGTGCCACCAGTCCTAGACAGGTTGGGACCGGGGAGCTGTTTTTT
>TRBJ1-1|TRBD1|TRBV19|-
CASSDRPADRDRVNTEAFF
TGTGCCAGTAGTGACCGACCCGCGGACAGGGATCGGGTGAACACTGAAGCTTTCTTT
>TRBJ2-3|TRBD2|TRBV5-5|-
CASSLVRLALRYTDTQYF
TGTGCCAGCAGCTTGGTGCGACTAGCATTAAGGTACACAGATACGCAGTATTTT